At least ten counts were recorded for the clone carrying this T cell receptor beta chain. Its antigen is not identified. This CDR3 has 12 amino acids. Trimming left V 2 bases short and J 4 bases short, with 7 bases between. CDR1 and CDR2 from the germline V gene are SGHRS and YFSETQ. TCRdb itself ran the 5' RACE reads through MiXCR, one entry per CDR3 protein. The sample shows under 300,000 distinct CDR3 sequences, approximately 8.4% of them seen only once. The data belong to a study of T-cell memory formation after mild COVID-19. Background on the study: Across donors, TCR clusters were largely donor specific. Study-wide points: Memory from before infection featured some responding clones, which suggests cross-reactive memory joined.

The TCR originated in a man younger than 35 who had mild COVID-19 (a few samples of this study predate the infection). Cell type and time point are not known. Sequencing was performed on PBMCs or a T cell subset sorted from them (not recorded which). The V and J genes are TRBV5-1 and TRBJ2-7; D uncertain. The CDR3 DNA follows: TGCGCCAGCAGCTTTAATGAATACGAGCAGTACTTC. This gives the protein CASSFNEYEQYF.